One and the same sample provided the 28 T cell receptor beta chains below, sequenced in a study of blood T cell repertoires in COVID-19. Method: immunoSEQ multiplex PCR; TCRdb's copy keeps in-frame clones and lacks some. The table lists 88,000 or so clones, less than 90% of them singletons. Material: peripheral blood. The receptors were gathered from a man between 60 and 75 years old with acute or convalescent COVID-19.

The chain uses TRBV5-4 and TRBJ2-5; TRBD2 agrees at 11 bases. This CDR3 contains 16 residues. Trimming removed 5 bases from V and 1 base from J; junction bases left unmatched: 7. The germline CDR1 and CDR2 sequences are SGHNT and YYREEE (reference sequence). Written as DNA, the CDR3 is TGTGCCAGCAGTACAGGACTAGCGGGTACCCAAGAGACCCAGTACTTC. Protein product: CASSTGLAGTQETQYF.

The rearrangement joins TRBV4-1 to TRBJ1-3; a weak D match, TRBD1 (5 bases). CDR1 is MGHRA, CDR2 YSYEKL, per germline. This CDR3 contains 15 residues. The V end lost 6 bases, the J end lost 4 bases, and 16 bases lay between the germline ends. Here the CDR3 reads CASSLLQGGGNTIYF. CDR3 nucleotides: TGCGCCAGCAGTCTATTGCAGGGCGGAGGAAACACCATATATTTT.

The chain carries TRBV7-2 and TRBJ1-6; the D gene is possibly TRBD1 (6 bases). Trimming removed 3 bases at V and 0 bases at J, with 9 bases between. Germline V gene data show CDR1 as SGHTA and CDR2 as FQGNSA. This CDR3 spans 16 amino acids. The CDR3 coding sequence is TGTGCCAGCAGCTTTAGGGACACCTCCTATAATTCACCCCTCCACTTT. The encoded protein is CASSFRDTSYNSPLHF.

This clone came up a few times. This chain connects TRBV27 to TRBJ2-1; D is uncertain. This CDR3 has 13 amino acids. Trimming stripped 1 base from V and 8 bases from J, with 9 bases between. Germline V gene data show CDR1 as MNHEY and CDR2 as SMNVEV (reference sequence). For the CDR3, the DNA is TGTGCCAGCAGTTTATTTCTATCTGATGAGCAGTTCTTC. Translated, it gives CASSLFLSDEQFF.

This chain connects TRBV5-5 to TRBJ2-1; 11 nucleotides line up with TRBD1. J lost 7 bases, V lost 4 bases, and 10 bases had no gene match. Germline V gene lookup returns CDR1 SGHKS and CDR2 YYEKEE (reference sequence). The CDR3 sequence is 16 residues long. The chain's CDR3 is CASSPNRDRGRNEQFF. The DNA for the CDR3 is TGTGCCAGCAGCCCAAACCGGGACAGGGGGAGGAATGAGCAGTTCTTC.

In this sample, this clone turned up a few times. The CDR3 is CASRMSSAGQSTDTQYF. The CDR3 DNA is TGTGCCAGTAGGATGAGTTCGGCGGGTCAAAGCACAGATACGCAGTATTTT. The chain combines TRBV19 with TRBJ2-3; perhaps TRBD2 as D (5 bases). Germline CDR1 LNHDA, CDR2 SQIVND (reference sequence). The CDR3 extends over 17 amino acids. Trimming took 6 bases from V and 0 from J, leaving 19 bases between them.

The chain carries TRBV12-3 or TRBV12-4 and TRBJ1-2; perhaps TRBD1 as D (5 bases). Deletions cut 6 bases from V and 6 bases from J, with 14 bases between. The CDR3 loop spans 13 amino acids. The CDR3 bases are TGTGCCAGCAGCCGGGGACTCCAGCATGGCTACACCTTC. Amino acids: CASSRGLQHGYTF.

V gene TRBV25-1 combines with J gene TRBJ2-7; D remains unclear. The CDR3 spans 13 residues. Germline lookup yields CDR1 MGHDK and CDR2 SYGVNS. Trimming pared 0 bases from V and 7 bases from J, leaving 10 bases between. CDR3 bases: TGTGCCAGCAGTGAATACCATAACAAGGAGCAGTACTTC. This codes for CASSEYHNKEQYF.

On this clone itself: A read error may account for a junction end that differs from germline. The chain has TRBV10-3 and TRBJ1-5; TRBD1 might be the D (5 bases). The CDR3 runs to 15 residues. Germline loops: CDR1 ENHRY, CDR2 SYGVKD. The CDR3 protein is CAISESQGGNQPQHF. CDR3 nucleotide sequence: TGTGCCATCAGTGAGTCCCAGGGAGGCAACCAGCCCCAGCATTTT.

The gene calls are TRBV5-6 and TRBJ2-5; weak D call: TRBD1 (7 bases). The CDR3 consists of 16 residues. V was pared by 4 bases and J by 0 bases, with 16 bases between. Germline values: CDR1 SGHDT, CDR2 YYEEEE. CDR3 DNA: TGTGCCAGCAGCAAAAAGGCGGGACAGAACCAAGAGACCCAGTACTTC. Residues: CASSKKAGQNQETQYF.

This clone has just a few counts. The chain combines TRBV10-1 with TRBJ1-1; D may be TRBD1 (5 bases). The germline V gene encodes CDR1 WNHNN and CDR2 SYGVQD (reference sequence). The CDR3 is 18 residues long. Between the trimmed V and J ends, which lost 3 bases and 0 bases, there was a span of 20 bases. The CDR3 DNA reads TGCGCCAGCAGTGAAGGTGCCAGGGAAGACGAAATGAACACTGAAGCTTTCTTT. Its protein product is CASSEGAREDEMNTEAFF.

A word on this clone: An end of the junction differs from the germline gene, which may be a read error. The chain uses TRBV9 and TRBJ2-1, with 9 bases fitting TRBD1. The CDR3 sequence is 16 residues long. Germline CDR1 reads SGDLS; CDR2 reads YYNGEE. CDR3 amino acids: CASSTRTGVSFNEQFF. The CDR3 DNA follows: TGTGCCAGCAGCACCAGGACAGGGGTTTCCTTCAATGAGCAGTTCTTC.

The rearrangement links TRBV7-8 to TRBJ2-2; 14 bases map to TRBD2. Germline V lookup: CDR1 SGHVS, CDR2 FQNEAQ. This CDR3 is 17 amino acids long. After removal of 4 bases from V and 4 bases from J, the junction contained 5 bases not matched to a gene. The CDR3 is CASSSGLAGVVTGELFF. CDR3 nucleotides: TGTGCCAGCAGCTCGGGACTAGCGGGAGTAGTCACCGGGGAGCTGTTTTTT.

The V gene is TRBV14, the J gene TRBJ2-7, with a possible D match to TRBD2 (5 bases). This CDR3 is built from 12 residues. Germline CDR1 is SGHDN and CDR2 is FVKESK. Trimming took off 4 bases at V and 4 bases at J, with 8 bases between the two ends. CDR3 nucleotide sequence: TGTGCCAGCAGCCGAACGGGGTACGAGCAGTACTTC. Translation gives CASSRTGYEQYF.

This clone was observed a handful of times. The V gene is TRBV11-2, the J gene TRBJ1-2; D call uncertain. The CDR3 is made up of 15 amino acids. Germline V gene sequence: CDR1 SGHAT, CDR2 FQNNGV. With 5 bases removed from V and 4 bases from J, the gap between germline ends came to 17 bases. The CDR3 protein is CASSKGRGGSYGYTF. In nucleotides, the CDR3 is TGTGCCAGCAGCAAAGGGAGAGGAGGTAGCTATGGCTACACCTTC.

In this sample, this clone turned up once. V and J are TRBV2 and TRBJ2-3, with 10 bases identical to TRBD2. Germline loops: CDR1 SNHLY, CDR2 FYNNEI. This CDR3 is 14 amino acids long. CDR3 loop: CATGASGSSDTQYF. As DNA, the CDR3 is TGTGCGACCGGGGCTAGCGGGAGTTCAGATACGCAGTATTTT.

In its sample, this clone was seen once. J is TRBJ2-4 and V is TRBV19; TRBD1 matches at 8 bases. The CDR3 covers 16 residues. The V gene end was trimmed by 8 bases and the J gene end by 11 bases; junction bases not matched to a gene: 20. Per the germline V gene, CDR1 is LNHDA and CDR2 is SQIVND (reference sequence). The CDR3 is CASLSGAGGGFLFQYF. The CDR3 bases are TGTGCCAGTCTGAGTGGGGCAGGGGGCGGGTTTTTGTTTCAGTACTTC.

V is TRBV4-3 and J is TRBJ1-4; 9 nucleotides align to TRBD1. CDR1 is LGHNA and CDR2 is YSLEER in the germline V gene. Trimming removed 4 bases from V and 5 bases from J; junction bases left unmatched: 11. The CDR3 has 17 residues. CDR3 in amino acids: CASSPTSGQGPNEKLFF. CDR3 nucleotide sequence: TGCGCCAGCAGCCCTACCTCGGGACAGGGCCCGAATGAAAAACTGTTTTTT.

The J gene is TRBJ2-3, the V gene TRBV6-4; 10 bases align to TRBD2. Germline CDR1 is MRHNA and CDR2 is SNTAGT. Losses at the gene ends were 3 bases for V and 4 bases for J; bases not matched to a gene: 7. This CDR3 comprises 16 residues. CDR3 amino acids: CASSESSGGPADTQYF. The CDR3 DNA reads as TGTGCCAGCAGTGAATCTAGCGGGGGCCCGGCAGATACGCAGTATTTT.

This chain connects TRBV2 to TRBJ1-2, with 7 nucleotides matching TRBD1. The germline V gene has CDR1 SNHLY and CDR2 FYNNEI. This CDR3 spans 14 amino acids. With 1 base clipped from V and 2 bases from J, the junction kept 1 base outside the gene matches. The CDR3 loop reads CASSEGRGNYGYTF. CDR3 coding DNA: TGTGCCAGCAGTGAAGGCAGGGGGAACTATGGCTACACCTTC.

The chain couples TRBV27 to TRBJ2-3; 14 bases are shared with TRBD2. Germline V gene lookup returns CDR1 MNHEY and CDR2 SMNVEV (reference sequence). The V gene end was trimmed by 3 bases and the J gene end by 2 bases; junction bases not matched to a gene: 16. This CDR3 comprises 21 residues. In DNA form, the CDR3 reads TGTGCCAGCAGTTTCCCCCGGACTAGCGGGAGGAAGGGAGGCCCCACAGATACGCAGTATTTT. Translation: CASSFPRTSGRKGGPTDTQYF.

This clone was seen once. The rearrangement uses TRBV19 and TRBJ2-5; 14 nucleotides align to TRBD2. The V segment lost 6 bases and the J segment 4 bases; nucleotides outside the gene matches: 7. The CDR3 totals 16 residues. The V gene's germline CDR1 is LNHDA and CDR2 SQIVND (reference sequence). The CDR3 sequence is CASSRGGTSGRETQYF. In DNA form, the CDR3 reads TGTGCCAGTAGCCGGGGGGGGACTAGCGGGAGAGAGACCCAGTACTTC.

This clone was picked up a small number of times. The chain combines TRBV5-1 with TRBJ1-5; 10 bases line up with TRBD1. J gave up 5 bases and V 4 bases, and 3 bases lay outside the gene matches. Germline CDR1 is SGHRS and CDR2 is YFSETQ. This CDR3 has 14 residues. The CDR3 sequence is CASSAGTGDQPQHF. CDR3 bases: TGCGCCAGCAGCGCAGGGACAGGGGATCAGCCCCAGCATTTT.

The chain couples TRBV5-1 to TRBJ1-2; perhaps TRBD1 as D (6 bases). Germline V gene lookup returns CDR1 SGHRS and CDR2 YFSETQ. The V gene lost 5 bases and the J gene lost 0 bases, with 23 bases spanning the gap. The CDR3 sequence is 18 residues long. The CDR3 reads CASSSEFDTYRANYGYTF. The CDR3 region has the DNA TGCGCCAGCAGTTCCGAATTTGACACCTACAGGGCTAACTATGGCTACACCTTC.

This clone was seen a single time. The sample carries other DNA sequences with the same CDR3. CDR3 in amino acids: CASSRLAGGNEQFF. CDR3 sequence (DNA): TGTGCCAGTAGTAGACTAGCGGGGGGAAATGAGCAGTTCTTC. The gene calls are TRBV19 and TRBJ2-1; 13 bases agree with TRBD2. Trimming removed 4 bases from V and 7 bases from J; junction bases left unmatched: 1. CDR3 length: 14 amino acids. Germline V gives CDR1 LNHDA, CDR2 SQIVND (reference sequence).

This sequence joins TRBV6-5 and TRBJ1-5; 8 bases align to TRBD1. Germline trimming cut 7 bases from V and 4 bases from J; bases unmatched to any gene: 9. CDR1 is MNHEY, CDR2 SVGAGI, per germline. The CDR3 contains 15 residues. CDR3 region: CASILGQGGNQPQHF. CDR3 sequence (DNA): TGTGCCAGCATTCTAGGACAGGGTGGGAATCAGCCCCAGCATTTT.

The CDR3 DNA is TGCGCCAGCAGCCAAGATCGAAGCGGGGGGGCAGATACGCAGTATTTT. Residues: CASSQDRSGGADTQYF. V usage is TRBV4-3 and J usage is TRBJ2-3; 10 bases map to TRBD2. Per germline, CDR1 LGHNA and CDR2 YSLEER. Trimming removed 0 bases from V and 4 bases from J; junction bases left unmatched: 4. The CDR3 contains 16 residues.

The rearrangement uses TRBV12-3 or TRBV12-4 and TRBJ2-7; no definite D call. V was shortened by 7 bases and J by 0 bases, with 10 bases between the two germline ends. This CDR3 is 13 amino acids long. Here the CDR3 DNA reads TGTGCCAGCACCAGGTCCACCTCCTACGAGCAGTACTTC. This gives the protein CASTRSTSYEQYF.